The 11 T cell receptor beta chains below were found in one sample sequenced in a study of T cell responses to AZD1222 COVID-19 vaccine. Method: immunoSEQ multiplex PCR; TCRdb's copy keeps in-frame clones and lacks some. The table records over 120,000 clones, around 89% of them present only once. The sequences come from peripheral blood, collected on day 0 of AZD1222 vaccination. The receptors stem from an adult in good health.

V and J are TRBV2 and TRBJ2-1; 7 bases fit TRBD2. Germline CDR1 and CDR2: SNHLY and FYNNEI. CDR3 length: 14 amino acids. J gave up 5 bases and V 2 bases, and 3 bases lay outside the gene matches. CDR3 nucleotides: TGTGCCAGCAGTGAACCGGCGGGAGACAATGAGCAGTTCTTC. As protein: CASSEPAGDNEQFF.

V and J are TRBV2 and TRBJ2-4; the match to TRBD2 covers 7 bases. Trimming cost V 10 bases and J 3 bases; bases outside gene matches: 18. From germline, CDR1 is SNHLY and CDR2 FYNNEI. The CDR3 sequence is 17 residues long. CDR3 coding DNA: TGTGCCACTCTCCCTACTGGGCTAGCGGACCTCAAAAACATTCAGTACTTC. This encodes CATLPTGLADLKNIQYF.

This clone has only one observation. CDR3 sequence reads: CSVETGPTNTEAFF. CDR3 in DNA: TGCAGCGTTGAAACGGGACCCACGAACACTGAAGCTTTCTTT. The rearrangement uses TRBV29-1 and TRBJ1-1; TRBD1 might be the D (5 bases). V was clipped by 2 bases and J by 1 base, with 11 bases between them. This CDR3 is 14 amino acids long. Germline V gene lookup returns CDR1 SQVTM and CDR2 ANQGSEA.

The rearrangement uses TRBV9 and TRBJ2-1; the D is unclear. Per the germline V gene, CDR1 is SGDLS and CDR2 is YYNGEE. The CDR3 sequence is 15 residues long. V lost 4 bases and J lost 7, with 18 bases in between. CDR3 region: CASSLDPSLGNEQFF. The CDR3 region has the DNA TGTGCCAGCAGCTTAGACCCTTCCTTGGGGAATGAGCAGTTCTTC. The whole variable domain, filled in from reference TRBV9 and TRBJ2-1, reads DSGVTQTPKHLITATGQRVTLRCSPRSGDLSVYWYQQSLDQGLQFLIQYYNGEERAKGNILERFSAQQFPDLHSELNLSSLELGDSALYFCASSLDPSLGNEQFFGPGTRLTVL.

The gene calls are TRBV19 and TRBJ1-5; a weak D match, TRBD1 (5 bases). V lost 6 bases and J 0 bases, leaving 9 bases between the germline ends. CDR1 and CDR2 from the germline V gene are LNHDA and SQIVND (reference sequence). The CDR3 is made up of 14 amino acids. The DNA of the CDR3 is TGTGCCAGTAGACTTAGGGGTAGCAATCAGCCCCAGCATTTT. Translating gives CASRLRGSNQPQHF.

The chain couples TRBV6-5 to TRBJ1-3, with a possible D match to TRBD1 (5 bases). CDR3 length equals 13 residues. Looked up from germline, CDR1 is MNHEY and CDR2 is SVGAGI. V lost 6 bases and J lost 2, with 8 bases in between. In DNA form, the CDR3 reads TGTGCCAGCAGCCGGGACGCTGGAAACACCATATATTTT. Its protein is CASSRDAGNTIYF.

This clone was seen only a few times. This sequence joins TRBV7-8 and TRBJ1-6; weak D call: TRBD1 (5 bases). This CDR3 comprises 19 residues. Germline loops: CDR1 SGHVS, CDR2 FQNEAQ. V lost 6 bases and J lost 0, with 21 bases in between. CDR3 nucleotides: TGTGCCAGCAGTAAAAGGGGCAGGACCTCGAGCTCCTATAATTCACCCCTCCACTTT. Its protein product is CASSKRGRTSSSYNSPLHF.

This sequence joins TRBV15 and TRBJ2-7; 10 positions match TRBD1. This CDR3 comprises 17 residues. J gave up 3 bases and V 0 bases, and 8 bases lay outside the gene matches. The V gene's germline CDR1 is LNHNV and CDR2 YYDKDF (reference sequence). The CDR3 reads CATSRDIYGTGVYEQYF. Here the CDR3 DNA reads TGTGCCACCAGCAGAGACATATACGGGACAGGGGTCTACGAGCAGTACTTC.

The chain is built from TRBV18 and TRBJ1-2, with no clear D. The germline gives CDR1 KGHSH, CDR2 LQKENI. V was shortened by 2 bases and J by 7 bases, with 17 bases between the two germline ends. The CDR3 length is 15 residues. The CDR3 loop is CASSPRISEGGGYTF. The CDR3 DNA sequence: TGTGCCAGCTCACCAAGGATTTCTGAAGGCGGTGGCTACACCTTC.

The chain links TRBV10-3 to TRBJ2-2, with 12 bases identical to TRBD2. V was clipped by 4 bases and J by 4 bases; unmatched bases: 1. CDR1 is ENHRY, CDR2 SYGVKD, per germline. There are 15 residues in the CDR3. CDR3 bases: TGTGCCATCAGTGCTAGCGGGGGGGCCACCGGGGAGCTGTTTTTT. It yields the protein CAISASGGATGELFF.

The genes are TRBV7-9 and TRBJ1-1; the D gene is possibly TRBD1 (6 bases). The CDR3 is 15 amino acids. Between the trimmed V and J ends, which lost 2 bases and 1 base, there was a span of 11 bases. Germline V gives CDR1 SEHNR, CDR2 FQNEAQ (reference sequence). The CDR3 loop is CASSLLLGQNTEAFF. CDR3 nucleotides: TGTGCCAGCAGCTTACTTCTGGGACAGAACACTGAAGCTTTCTTT.